Below are 25 T cell receptor beta chains sequenced from a single sample in a study of T-cell reconstitution after alpha-beta-depleted transplantation in children. The library targeted TCRbeta and was prepared with unique molecular identifiers. From the PCR reads, TCRdb called clonotypes with MiXCR, one entry per CDR3 protein. In the table there are about 580,000 distinct CDR3 sequences, under 25% of which are singletons. The sequencing used PBMCs, mostly from graft donor cells, collected 360 days after TCRalphabeta/CD19-depleted stem cell transplant. These receptors originate from a boy under three years old who had a stem cell transplant for acute myeloid leukemia, so the T cells may come from the graft donor.

This clonotype has a handful of counts. This rearrangement joins TRBV5-1 to TRBJ1-2; no firm D call. The CDR3 sequence is 14 residues long. CDR1 and CDR2 from the germline V gene are SGHRS and YFSETQ. With 2 bases removed from V and 7 bases from J, the gap between germline ends came to 15 bases. The CDR3 sequence is CASSFPPVPGGYTF. Here the CDR3 DNA reads TGCGCCAGCAGCTTCCCCCCAGTACCTGGTGGCTACACCTTC.

The V call is TRBV6-1, the J call TRBJ2-5, with a tentative D call TRBD2 (5 bases). Germline assignment: CDR1 MNHNS and CDR2 SASEGT. The V end lost 5 bases, the J end lost 4 bases, and 14 bases lay between the germline ends. The CDR3 spans 14 residues. CDR3 DNA sequence: TGTGCCAGCAGTACGCAGGCGGGTCGAGAGACCCAGTACTTC. It codes for CASSTQAGRETQYF.

This clonotype turned up a few times. The chain has TRBV28 and TRBJ2-1, with unresolved D. The germline V gene has CDR1 MDHEN and CDR2 SYDVKM. V lost 3 bases and J lost 7, with 7 bases in between. The CDR3 length is 12 residues. CDR3 protein: CASSLDVNEQFF. CDR3 DNA: TGTGCCAGCAGTTTGGACGTAAATGAGCAGTTCTTC. Complete variable domain (other parts from reference TRBV28 and TRBJ2-1): DVKVTQSSRYLVKRTGEKVFLECVQDMDHENMFWYRQDPGLGLRLIYFSYDVKMKEKGDIPEGYSVSREKKERFSLILESASTNQTSMYLCASSLDVNEQFFGPGTRLTVL.

This clonotype was counted only a few times. This chain links TRBV15 with TRBJ2-4; 7 nucleotides line up with TRBD1. CDR3 length: 15 amino acids. Germline lookup yields CDR1 LNHNV and CDR2 YYDKDF (reference sequence). V trimming: 3 bases; J trimming: 2 bases; junction bases outside the gene matches: 4. The CDR3, as DNA: TGTGCCACCAGCAGGGAACAGGGGACCAAAAACATTCAGTACTTC. As protein: CATSREQGTKNIQYF.

There are many counts of this clonotype. The chain joins TRBV4-1 to TRBJ2-1; TRBD2 matches at 12 bases. From germline, CDR1 is MGHRA and CDR2 YSYEKL. This CDR3 comprises 15 residues. V dropped 5 bases and J dropped 6; count of bases not matched to a gene: 5. The CDR3 DNA follows: TGCGCCAGCAGCGAGCTAGCGGGGGGGCTCAATGAGCAGTTCTTC. It yields the protein CASSELAGGLNEQFF.

This clonotype showed up just a few times. V is TRBV12-3 or TRBV12-4 and J is TRBJ2-3; TRBD1 matches at 7 bases. V shed 5 bases, J shed 3 bases, and the junction held 5 bases outside the gene matches. The CDR3 sequence is 14 residues long. The CDR3 DNA reads as TGTGCCAGCAGTCGAGGGGGCGGAACAGATACGCAGTATTTT. Its translation is CASSRGGGTDTQYF.

Only a few counts were recorded for this clonotype. This CDR3 is CASSLNIPGDIQYF. Written as DNA, the CDR3 is TGTGCCAGCAGTTTAAACATTCCCGGGGACATTCAGTACTTC. This chain links TRBV12-3 or TRBV12-4 with TRBJ2-4, with D maybe TRBD2 (5 bases). CDR3 size: 14 residues. V shed 2 bases and J shed 8 bases, with 13 bases lying between them.

The chain recombines TRBV3-1 with TRBJ2-7; D not certain. The CDR3 covers 15 residues. The germline CDR1 and CDR2 sequences are LGHDT and YNNKEL (reference sequence). V was shortened by 1 base and J by 0 bases, with 10 bases between the two germline ends. In DNA form, the CDR3 reads TGTGCCAGCAGCCAAGCGGCAGCACCCTCCTACGAGCAGTACTTC. Amino acid sequence: CASSQAAAPSYEQYF.

Written as DNA, the CDR3 is TGCAGTGGTGGCAACCAAGTGCCAGATACGCAGTATTTT. Translation: CSGGNQVPDTQYF. The chain joins TRBV20-1 to TRBJ2-3, with unresolved D. V lost 7 bases to trimming and J lost 4 bases, with 15 bases between them. The germline CDR1 and CDR2 sequences are DFQATT and SNEGSKA (reference sequence). The CDR3 runs to 13 residues.

At least ten counts were recorded for this clonotype. V and J are TRBV20-1 and TRBJ2-5; possible D gene TRBD2, 5 bases. V was pared by 7 bases and J by 4 bases, with 16 bases between. The CDR3 has 13 residues. CDR1 is DFQATT and CDR2 is SNEGSKA in the germline V gene (reference sequence). CDR3 in DNA: TGCAGTGACCTTCGTGAGGGTTCAGAGACCCAGTACTTC. It is translated as CSDLREGSETQYF.

This clonotype was observed a few times. The V call is TRBV7-4, the J call TRBJ2-1; D is ambiguous. The CDR3 spans 16 residues. Trimming cost V 5 bases and J 2 bases, with 16 bases left between them. Germline CDR1 reads SGHVT; CDR2 reads SQSDAQ. The CDR3 region is CASSQPPRQTYNEQFF. DNA for the CDR3: TGTGCCAGCAGCCAGCCCCCCCGACAAACCTACAATGAGCAGTTCTTC.

In this sample, this clonotype turned up many times. The CDR3: CSVHPGLAGSEQYF. The DNA for the CDR3 is TGCAGCGTCCACCCGGGACTAGCGGGGAGCGAGCAGTACTTC. The chain employs TRBV29-1 and TRBJ2-7; TRBD2 aligns across 13 bases. This CDR3 has 14 residues. The germline V gene has CDR1 SQVTM and CDR2 ANQGSEA. With 6 bases clipped from V and 6 bases from J, the junction kept 8 bases outside the gene matches.

Many counts were recorded for this clonotype. A read error may produce the germline difference seen at one junction end. The CDR3 bases are TGTGCCAGCAGCTCACCGGGACGCCTTCCTTTT. Translation: CASSSPGRLPF. The V and J genes are TRBV7-9 and TRBJ1-5; tentatively, D is TRBD1 (5 bases). This CDR3 has 11 residues. Germline assignment: CDR1 SEHNR and CDR2 FQNEAQ (reference sequence).

The rearrangement links TRBV7-9 to TRBJ2-3; 7 bases fit TRBD1. The CDR3 contains 16 residues. Trimming took 5 bases from V and 3 from J; bases not matched to a gene: 11. Germline lookup yields CDR1 SEHNR and CDR2 FQNEAQ (reference sequence). The CDR3 sequence: CASSLRRDRVTDTQYF. CDR3 nucleotide sequence: TGTGCCAGCAGCCTCAGAAGGGACAGAGTTACAGATACGCAGTATTTT.

The V call is TRBV20-1, the J call TRBJ1-4; D is perhaps TRBD1 (5 bases). The germline CDR1 and CDR2 sequences are DFQATT and SNEGSKA (reference sequence). Between the trimmed V and J ends, which lost 1 base and 8 bases, there was a span of 14 bases. This CDR3 is 14 amino acids long. The DNA for the CDR3 is TGCAGTGCTAGAGTTGACAACTGGGGCGAAAAACTGTTTTTT. Translating it yields CSARVDNWGEKLFF.

The J gene is TRBJ2-7, the V gene TRBV6-1, with TRBD1 identical over 11 bases. The CDR3 sequence is 16 residues long. Looked up from germline, CDR1 is MNHNS and CDR2 is SASEGT. Trimming took 3 bases from V and 2 from J; bases not matched to a gene: 6. CDR3: CASSESGQGVAYEQYV. For the CDR3, the DNA is TGTGCCAGCAGTGAGTCGGGACAGGGGGTGGCCTACGAGCAGTACGTC.

This clonotype showed up just a few times. The V call is TRBV7-2, the J call TRBJ1-2; TRBD1 is a possible D gene (5 bases). The V end lost 4 bases, the J end lost 2 bases, and 14 bases lay between the germline ends. This CDR3 is 15 amino acids long. Germline V gene data show CDR1 as SGHTA and CDR2 as FQGNSA. The CDR3 DNA sequence: TGTGCCAGCAGCTGGTCAGGGCGGGAAAACTATGGCTACACCTTC. Its protein product is CASSWSGRENYGYTF.

J is TRBJ2-6 and V is TRBV5-1; D gene uncertain. The CDR3 is 16 amino acids. Germline V gene lookup returns CDR1 SGHRS and CDR2 YFSETQ. Trimming took off 3 bases at V and 1 base at J, with 11 bases between the two ends. CDR3 in amino acids: CASSWNAWSGANVLTF. For the CDR3, the DNA is TGCGCCAGCAGCTGGAATGCCTGGTCTGGGGCCAACGTCCTGACTTTC. The complete variable domain, with remaining parts taken from reference TRBV5-1 and TRBJ2-6, reads KAGVTQTPRYLIKTRGQQVTLSCSPISGHRSVSWYQQTPGQGLQFLFEYFSETQRNKGNFPGRFSGRQFSNSRSEMNVSTLELGDSALYLCASSWNAWSGANVLTFGAGSRLTVL.

The genes are TRBV6-2 or TRBV6-3 and TRBJ2-5; D may be TRBD1 or TRBD2 (5 bases each). Germline loops: CDR1 MNHEY, CDR2 SVGEGT. V shed 6 bases and J shed 4 bases, with 15 bases lying between them. There are 14 residues in the CDR3. The chain's CDR3 is CASSTGTLGETQYF. The CDR3 region has the DNA TGTGCCAGCAGCACCGGGACGCTGGGAGAGACCCAGTACTTC.

This clonotype was counted at least ten times. The V call is TRBV6-4, the J call TRBJ2-1; 12 nucleotides line up with TRBD2. Germline CDR1 is MRHNA and CDR2 is SNTAGT. Trimming at V came to 5 bases and at J to 0 bases, leaving 11 bases not matched to a gene. This CDR3 contains 19 residues. In nucleotides, the CDR3 is TGTGCCAGCAGTAGATTAAGGACTAGCGGGGTGAGCTCCTACAATGAGCAGTTCTTC. This encodes CASSRLRTSGVSSYNEQFF.

This clonotype was counted ten times or more. The V gene is TRBV18, the J gene TRBJ2-1; D uncertain. Per the germline V gene, CDR1 is KGHSH and CDR2 is LQKENI. With 2 bases removed from V and 0 bases from J, the gap between germline ends came to 11 bases. The CDR3 consists of 16 residues. The CDR3 loop reads CASSPGSGSSYNEQFF. CDR3 DNA: TGTGCCAGCTCACCAGGGTCAGGAAGCTCCTACAATGAGCAGTTCTTC.

The sample holds many counts of this clonotype. The J gene is TRBJ2-1, the V gene TRBV6-1, with D maybe TRBD2 (6 bases). The germline V and J ends were trimmed by 3 bases and 4 bases, with 13 bases remaining between them. Germline V gene data show CDR1 as MNHNS and CDR2 as SASEGT. This CDR3 contains 15 residues. The CDR3 DNA follows: TGTGCCAGCAGTGACCCCGGGGGAGCATACAATGAGCAGTTCTTC. Encoded protein: CASSDPGGAYNEQFF.

CDR3: CASSSGLAGTFANTGELFF. CDR3 DNA: TGTGCCAGCAGCTCTGGACTAGCGGGGACATTCGCGAACACCGGGGAGCTGTTTTTT. The chain uses TRBV11-2 and TRBJ2-2, with 12 bases lining up with TRBD2. Per germline, CDR1 SGHAT and CDR2 FQNNGV. The CDR3 contains 19 residues. Trimming at V came to 4 bases and at J to 0 bases, leaving 9 bases not matched to a gene.

The CDR3 region is CSALAAGRTFLEQYV. CDR3 nucleotides: TGCAGTGCTCTTGCCGCCGGACGGACTTTCCTCGAGCAGTACGTC. The chain couples TRBV20-1 to TRBJ2-7, with a possible D match to TRBD2 (5 bases). This CDR3 comprises 15 residues. V was pared by 5 bases and J by 6 bases, with 23 bases between. Germline V lookup: CDR1 DFQATT, CDR2 SNEGSKA (reference sequence).

The V gene is TRBV6-2 or TRBV6-3, the J gene TRBJ2-3; D gene ambiguous. This CDR3 comprises 14 residues. Germline V lookup: CDR1 MNHEY, CDR2 SVGEGT. Between the trimmed V and J ends, which lost 4 bases and 0 bases, there was a span of 8 bases. In DNA, the CDR3 is TGTGCCAGCAGTTCAACGGAAAGCACAGATACGCAGTATTTT. This encodes CASSSTESTDTQYF.